This TCR beta chain was sequenced during a study of shared clonotypes between healthy human individuals. About 30,000 T cell genomes (roughly 220 ng DNA) went into each sorted-subset replicate. Repertoires were generated with immunoSEQ multiplex PCR, while TCRdb's copy carries only in-frame clones and drops some. The table includes about 2,100,000 clones, about 92% detected once. Naive CD8 cells, CD45RO-negative and positively selected for CCR7, excluded terminally differentiated effector memory CD45RA+ cells. Trimming removed 3 bases from V and 4 bases from J, with 9 bases in between. The germline CDR1 and CDR2 sequences are SQVTM and ANQGSEA. This CDR3 has 12 amino acids.

This chain uses TRBV29-1 with TRBJ1-1; D uncertain. Sequencing used naive CD8+ T cells from PBMCs. The TCR was taken from a man aged 18-30 years in good health. Some clones in this sample may be carry-over from other donors' samples. The CDR3 here is CSVDWPGTEAFF. As DNA, the CDR3 is TGCAGCGTTGATTGGCCGGGCACTGAAGCTTTCTTT.